This TCR beta chain originates from a study of shared clonotypes between healthy human individuals (dated by TCRdb to 2018 to 2020). About the study as a whole: Two women and three men aged 18 to 49 years were included in the cohort. For each donor, CD4 naive and CD4 memory were each run on three plates, CD8 naive on two plates, and CD8 memory on one plate. Blood TCR repertoires of five healthy adults were deeply sequenced to estimate repertoire size and the extent of clonotype sharing between individuals. To increase sequencing depth and limit assay-specific biases, different laboratories used diverse techniques to prepare libraries and sequence TCR repertoires. Each donor's leukapheresis produced roughly between roughly 0.85 and 9 billion PBMCs.

The donors were healthy, HIV-negative adults with no recently reported acute infections or vaccinations. Only Caucasian adults living in Nashville, Tennessee, USA were represented among the donors. CD4+ T cells were enriched by magnetic negative selection, after which naive cells were positively selected on CD45RA and the negative fraction was taken as the memory subset. Blood was collected by leukapheresis, and PBMCs were isolated by Ficoll-Histopaque density gradient centrifugation and then cryopreserved in liquid nitrogen vapor phase. Analytical flow cytometry was used to check the purity and quantity of every magnetically sorted T cell population. Each sorted fraction had its genomic DNA isolated and then quantified by UV absorbance on a Nanodrop 2000c. This clone appeared a single time. Its binding antigen is unknown. No base qualities exist here, and no much larger clone lies one base off it.

Using the deep immunoSEQ assay, TCR CDR3 regions were amplified from genomic DNA by multiplex PCR. Extracted genomic DNA from each cell subset was spread evenly across all wells of several immunoSEQ 96-well plates, with each plate serving as a replicate. Each replicate PCR for sorted subsets received roughly 200 ng genomic DNA, equal to tens of thousands of T cell genomes. The purified libraries were quantified using a Qubit 3.0 fluorometer, sized with a Bioanalyzer 2100, and then quantified again using the KAPA Library Quantification kit. Each immunoSEQ 96-well plate was sequenced on its own single-read 150-cycle Illumina NextSeq 550 flow cell. Under the source paper's analysis protocol: The immunoSEQ output contained only junctional sequences without quality scores, so filtering could not match that applied to full-length reads. Sequences were annotated with PyIR, a Python wrapper for IgBLAST v1.9, using IMGT germline references to assign V/J genes and CDR3. Reads were filtered out if the reads had weak V/J assignments (E-value above 1e-6), no CDR3, stop codons, out-of-frame junctions, or ambiguous translated residues. V3J clonotypes were defined as sequences sharing the same inferred V gene, J gene, and CDR3 amino acid sequence. Percentage overlap between repertoires was computed as shared unique clonotypes divided by the size of the smaller repertoire. RTK rarefaction, the Chao1 estimator, and Recon v2.1 estimates of unobserved clonotypes were used to assess repertoire richness. Generation probabilities were computed with OLGA for all TCRbeta clonotypes obtained by the gDNA method from a few donors. What TCRdb holds here is the immuneACCESS table cut down to in-frame rearrangements. Part of the clones is not present; checked against another copy, under half of the missing clones reflect an unresolved V gene, and the others are unexplained. V and J calls plus clone size are reproduced from that table; the DNA served to infer D and trimming. The sample table lists about 1 million clones, roughly 70% of them with a count of one. About 1.5% of the sample belongs to the ten largest clones.

Study-wide findings and limitations: Sampling was restricted to blood, and TCR repertoires in tissues likely differ from the TCR repertoires found in blood. Pairwise subsampling led to the expectation that sequencing depth would affect the degree of clonotype sharing among donors. Larger estimated clonotype richness was generally found for naive subsets than for memory subsets. Higher generation probabilities were observed for clonotypes shared by all four sorted-subset donors than for non-shared clonotypes. Even with the large sequencing depth, rarefaction of the sorted-subset datasets indicated that sequencing was incomplete. The genetic and exposure-history diversity represented was limited by the small number of donors. Across a handful of donors, about 5% of naive CD4, approximately 4% of naive CD8, 2.3% of memory CD4, and approximately 0.4% of memory CD8 clonotypes were shared.

The germline V gene provides CDR1 MNHEY and CDR2 SVGAGI. The cysteine opens and the phenylalanine closes a CDR3 of 14 amino acids. The kept DNA is CDR3 alone, 42 bases in frame from the first base. Trimming removed 1 base from V and 6 bases from J, leaving 12 bases between the germline ends. This sequence was found in a man younger than 35 in good health. Sample: memory CD4+ T cells sorted from blood. The sample's cell subset or site, from its label and the paper: CD45RA-negative fraction. The chain links TRBV6-5 with TRBJ1-2; the best D guess is TRBD1, with 6 bases matching. The CDR3 in this case is CASSYLAGVDGYTF. The DNA sequence reads TGTGCCAGCAGTTACTTGGCAGGGGTTGATGGCTACACCTTC.